One T cell receptor (beta chain) is described in this entry. Its antigen is unidentified. This sample is part of a study of OX40 agonist ivuxolimab in advanced cancers. About the research overall: Patients achieving partial responses numbered three: one hepatocellular carcinoma case and two cutaneous melanoma cases. Study results and limitations: With doses of 0.1 to 3.0 mg/kg, CD4+ and CD8+ blood T cells had undergone clonal expansion by week 6. Some patients without response likewise showed low normalized clonal expansion.

TCRdb keeps only in-frame clones here, not all; method: immunoSEQ multiplex PCR. The sample has 25,000 to 40,000 clones; 65% to 85% are singletons. Per the germline V gene, CDR1 is LNHDA and CDR2 is SQIVND (reference sequence). Trimming removed 7 bases from V and 7 bases from J, with 23 bases in between. The CDR3 loop spans 16 amino acids. The gene calls are TRBV19 and TRBJ1-5; D is unresolved. The sequencing used CD4+ or CD8+ T cells sorted from blood, collected in a trial of the OX40 agonist ivuxolimab. The clonotype originates from an adult with an advanced solid tumor such as melanoma, head and neck, liver or kidney cancer. This CDR3 reads CASTHLMRGFRQPQHF. The CDR3 bases are TGTGCCAGTACCCACTTGATGCGAGGATTCCGCCAGCCCCAGCATTTT.